The next 9 T cell receptor beta chains were all read from a single sample in a study of cytomegalovirus exposure and HLA in healthy donors (dated by TCRdb to the late 2010s). Libraries were prepared through the immunoSEQ multiplex PCR assay. The multiplex PCR relied on a mix of 60 forward primers for TCR Vbeta segments and 13 reverse primers for TCR Jbeta segments. TCRdb mirrors the immuneACCESS table, restricted to in-frame sequences. Some clones are absent from its copies; in checked studies, under half trace to an unresolved V gene, and the reason for the others is unknown. This sample is represented by roughly 100,000 clones; roughly 74% of them were singletons. The top ten clones comprise about 2.3% of the sample. The sequenced material came from PBMCs. The receptors were sampled from a man between 40 and 49 years old in good health and CMV-seronegative.

This chain connects TRBV4-1 to TRBJ2-1; the D is unclear. There are 14 residues in the CDR3. Germline CDR1 and CDR2: MGHRA and YSYEKL. V was pared by 4 bases and J by 6 bases, with 13 bases between. The CDR3 DNA is TGCGCCAGCAGCCCCCCCCCGAAGAGCAATGAGCAGTTCTTC. Translation: CASSPPPKSNEQFF.

J is TRBJ1-2 and V is TRBV28; 7 positions agree with TRBD1. The CDR3 is 12 residues long. V shed 6 bases, J shed 8 bases, and the junction held 6 bases outside the gene matches. The V gene's germline CDR1 is MDHEN and CDR2 SYDVKM. CDR3 DNA sequence: TGTGCCAGCAGGCGACAGGGAGGCGGCTACACCTTC. Amino acid sequence: CASRRQGGGYTF.

There are a few counts of this clone. The gene calls are TRBV5-8 and TRBJ2-3, with 8 bases aligning to TRBD2. J lost 1 base, V lost 3 bases, and 4 bases had no gene match. The V gene's germline CDR1 is SGHTS and CDR2 YDEGEE. The length of the CDR3 is 15 residues. DNA of the CDR3: TGTGCCAGCAGCTACCGGGGGGGCCGCACAGATACGCAGTATTTT. The encoded protein is CASSYRGGRTDTQYF.

The rearrangement links TRBV7-3 to TRBJ2-2; 7 nucleotides agree with TRBD2. The V and J ends lost 5 bases and 6 bases, in that order; junction bases with no gene match: 6. Germline CDR1 and CDR2: SGHTA and FQGTGA. The CDR3 loop spans 14 amino acids. The CDR3 sequence: CASSPTTSSGELFF. Here the CDR3 DNA reads TGTGCCAGCAGCCCAACGACTAGCTCCGGGGAGCTGTTTTTT.

The rearrangement links TRBV7-9 to TRBJ2-7; no clear D. Looked up from germline, CDR1 is SEHNR and CDR2 is FQNEAQ (reference sequence). This CDR3 has 12 amino acids. The V end lost 4 bases, the J end lost 0 bases, and 4 bases lay between the germline ends. CDR3 amino acids: CASSYNSYEQYF. The CDR3 coding sequence is TGTGCCAGCAGCTACAACTCCTACGAGCAGTACTTC.

V gene TRBV2 combines with J gene TRBJ2-7; D remains ambiguous. V was cut by 7 bases and J by 5 bases, with 12 bases left in between. CDR1 and CDR2 (germline): SNHLY, FYNNEI. This CDR3 comprises 12 residues. Here the CDR3 DNA reads TGTGCCAGCACTCCAGTTCGGGACGAGCAGTACTTC. Protein sequence: CASTPVRDEQYF.

This clone was counted a few times. The chain is built from TRBV6-4 and TRBJ2-3; a weak D match, TRBD2 (5 bases). The germline CDR1 and CDR2 sequences are MRHNA and SNTAGT. This CDR3 has 15 residues. V gave up 2 bases and J gave up 1 base, with 10 bases separating them. DNA of the CDR3: TGTGCCAGCAGTGACGAGGACGGGGGCACAGATACGCAGTATTTT. Protein sequence: CASSDEDGGTDTQYF.

This sequence joins TRBV7-2 and TRBJ2-5; possible D gene TRBD1, 5 bases. This CDR3 comprises 14 residues. The germline V gene encodes CDR1 SGHTA and CDR2 FQGNSA. Trimming stripped 2 bases from V and 5 bases from J, with 12 bases between. The CDR3 DNA sequence: TGTGCCAGCAGCTTATATGGGGCCCCGGAGACCCAGTACTTC. Protein: CASSLYGAPETQYF.

This chain joins TRBV14 and TRBJ1-4, with TRBD1 identical over 8 bases. The CDR3 extends over 17 amino acids. Per germline, CDR1 SGHDN and CDR2 FVKESK. V shed 1 base, J shed 8 bases, and the junction held 12 bases outside the gene matches. CDR3 DNA: TGTGCCAGCAGCCAAGGCCAGGGGGCCCTCCTTGGCGAAAAACTGTTTTTT. Its protein product is CASSQGQGALLGEKLFF.